A single sample gave rise to the 32 T cell receptor beta chains below, sequenced in a study of response to subunit inactivated influenza vaccine. TCRdb reanalysed the RT-PCR reads using MiXCR and keeps one entry per CDR3 protein. This sample has roughly 190,000 distinct CDR3 sequences, with approximately 12% found just once. These data are also associated with another study on T cells expressing NK-cell markers. That paper notes: UMI-tagged 5'RACE template switching yielded the TCR beta cDNA.

Specimen: CD8+ T cells sorted from PBMCs, collected 11 to 12 days after vaccination. These receptors all come from a man aged 45-60 years who received an inactivated influenza vaccine.

A few counts support this clonotype. The chain combines TRBV6-1 with TRBJ2-2, with a possible D match to TRBD2 (5 bases). Trimming took off 5 bases at V and 3 bases at J, with 7 bases between the two ends. CDR3 size: 13 residues. CDR1 is MNHNS and CDR2 is SASEGT in the germline V gene. The CDR3 protein is CASSRGYTGELFF. In DNA form, the CDR3 reads TGTGCCAGCAGTCGAGGGTACACCGGGGAGCTGTTTTTT.

This clonotype has just a few counts. This chain uses TRBV2 with TRBJ2-5; tentatively, D is TRBD1 (6 bases). Trimming cost V 7 bases and J 5 bases, with 20 bases left between them. The CDR3 sequence is 15 residues long. The V gene's germline CDR1 is SNHLY and CDR2 FYNNEI. The chain's CDR3 is CASTLGTLELETQYF. In DNA, the CDR3 is TGTGCCAGCACCCTGGGGACACTCGAGTTGGAGACCCAGTACTTC. The whole variable domain, filled in from reference TRBV2 and TRBJ2-5, reads EPEVTQTPSHQVTQMGQEVILRCVPISNHLYFYWYRQILGQKVEFLVSFYNNEISEKSEIFDDQFSVERPDGSNFTLKIRSTKLEDSAMYFCASTLGTLELETQYFGPGTRLLVL.

This clonotype was counted between two and nine times. The chain employs TRBV11-1 and TRBJ2-3, with a possible D match to TRBD2 (5 bases). The germline V gene encodes CDR1 SGHAT and CDR2 FQDESV (reference sequence). Trimming shortened V by 4 bases and J by 0 bases, and 23 bases separated the two germline ends. This CDR3 is built from 19 residues. CDR3: CASSYPNEGLHASTDTQYF. CDR3 nucleotides: TGTGCCAGCAGCTACCCGAATGAGGGCCTTCATGCTAGCACAGATACGCAGTATTTT.

There are a few counts of this clonotype. This chain uses TRBV11-1 with TRBJ2-7; 7 nucleotides agree with TRBD1. CDR3 size: 18 residues. Germline V lookup: CDR1 SGHAT, CDR2 FQDESV (reference sequence). Unmatched junction bases numbered 16, after V lost 5 bases and J lost 0 bases. The CDR3 DNA reads TGTGCCAGCAGCCCTAGAGAGACAGGGCGAGGGACCTCCTACGAGCAGTACTTC. Translation: CASSPRETGRGTSYEQYF.

This clonotype was counted a few times. The V and J genes are TRBV9 and TRBJ2-7, with 8 positions matching TRBD2. Trimming cost V 3 bases and J 7 bases; bases outside gene matches: 15. The CDR3 contains 16 residues. From germline, CDR1 is SGDLS and CDR2 YYNGEE. DNA of the CDR3: TGTGCCAGCAGCGCCTACAGCGGGAGTCTGCCGGGTGAGCAGTACTTC. The encoded protein is CASSAYSGSLPGEQYF.

This clonotype has only a few counts. V usage is TRBV25-1 and J usage is TRBJ2-3, with TRBD1 matching over 8 bases. The CDR3 spans 15 residues. Germline CDR1 and CDR2: MGHDK and SYGVNS. Trimming cost V 5 bases and J 1 base; bases outside gene matches: 5. The CDR3 region has the DNA TGTGCCAGCAGTCCCCGGACAGGGCGCACAGATACGCAGTATTTT. It encodes CASSPRTGRTDTQYF.

The chain couples TRBV29-1 to TRBJ2-2; TRBD1 might be the D (6 bases). The CDR3 consists of 13 residues. V lost 4 bases, J lost 1 base, and 7 bases lay in between. Germline values: CDR1 SQVTM, CDR2 ANQGSEA. For the CDR3, the DNA is TGCAGCGTTGGACAGGAGAACACCGGGGAGCTGTTTTTT. It specifies CSVGQENTGELFF.

This clonotype was picked up a small number of times. The chain has TRBV6-1 and TRBJ2-7; 7 positions match TRBD1. Trimming removed 5 bases from V and 2 bases from J; junction bases left unmatched: 12. The CDR3 has 16 residues. CDR1 and CDR2 (germline): MNHNS, SASEGT. The CDR3 DNA sequence: TGTGCCAGCAGTAAAAGCCCGGGACAGTTCCCCTACGAGCAGTACTTC. It translates to CASSKSPGQFPYEQYF.

This clonotype has more than one count but fewer than ten. This rearrangement joins TRBV4-3 to TRBJ2-3; D remains unclear. Trimming removed 0 bases from V and 2 bases from J, with 15 bases in between. The germline CDR1 and CDR2 sequences are LGHNA and YSLEER. This CDR3 spans 17 amino acids. As DNA, the CDR3 is TGCGCCAGCAGCCAAGATATCGTCGTTTTATCCACAGATACGCAGTATTTT. Protein sequence: CASSQDIVVLSTDTQYF.

The chain has TRBV6-2 or TRBV6-3 and TRBJ2-4; D is unclear. Germline V CDR1 and CDR2: MNHEY, SVGEGT. V was trimmed by 2 bases and J by 7 bases, leaving 9 bases between them. The CDR3 runs to 13 residues. The CDR3 is CASSYGLGNIQYF. The CDR3 coding sequence is TGTGCCAGCAGTTACGGGCTTGGGAACATTCAGTACTTC.

V and J are TRBV3-1 and TRBJ2-7; 7 nucleotides agree with TRBD1. Germline V gene data show CDR1 as LGHDT and CDR2 as YNNKEL (reference sequence). The V and J ends lost 4 bases and 0 bases, in that order; junction bases with no gene match: 12. The CDR3 runs to 17 residues. CDR3 sequence (DNA): TGTGCCAGCAGCCCAAACCCGCACAGGGGCATCTCCTACGAGCAGTACTTC. As protein: CASSPNPHRGISYEQYF.

The chain has TRBV4-2 and TRBJ2-2, with TRBD2 identical over 7 bases. With V trimmed by 0 bases and J by 5 bases, 9 bases remained unmatched. CDR1 is LGHNA and CDR2 is YNFKEQ in the germline V gene. This CDR3 has 17 amino acids. This CDR3 is CASSQDIWGGGTGELFF. The CDR3 DNA follows: TGTGCCAGCAGCCAAGATATTTGGGGGGGAGGAACCGGGGAGCTGTTTTTT.

A few counts support this clonotype. The gene calls are TRBV4-1 and TRBJ2-7; 10 bases are shared with TRBD2. There are 15 residues in the CDR3. V lost 2 bases to trimming and J lost 0 bases; unmatched junction nucleotides: 1. The germline CDR1 and CDR2 sequences are MGHRA and YSYEKL. The CDR3 here is CASSQLAGDSYEQYF. CDR3 bases: TGCGCCAGCAGCCAACTAGCGGGAGACTCCTACGAGCAGTACTTC.

This chain links TRBV9 with TRBJ1-2; 9 positions agree with TRBD1. Germline values: CDR1 SGDLS, CDR2 YYNGEE. This CDR3 contains 18 residues. The V and J ends lost 3 bases and 1 base, in that order; junction bases with no gene match: 13. The CDR3 region has the DNA TGTGCCAGCAGCGGACCCTGGGGAGGACAGGGGTTTAACTATGGCTACACCTTC. This translates into CASSGPWGGQGFNYGYTF.

The sample holds a few counts of this clonotype. V is TRBV2 and J is TRBJ2-3; tentatively, D is TRBD1 (6 bases). The CDR3 runs 18 residues. Per germline, CDR1 SNHLY and CDR2 FYNNEI. The CDR3 region is CASVGQGNYRRDTDTQYF. Here the CDR3 DNA reads TGTGCTAGCGTGGGGCAGGGGAATTATCGACGGGACACAGATACGCAGTATTTT.

The chain is built from TRBV10-3 and TRBJ1-2; D uncertain. This CDR3 comprises 13 residues. Germline V gene data show CDR1 as ENHRY and CDR2 as SYGVKD. Trimming removed 1 base at V and 4 bases at J, with 7 bases between. The CDR3 protein is CAISEFDLYGYTF. The CDR3 DNA is TGTGCCATCAGTGAGTTTGACCTCTATGGCTACACCTTC.

This clonotype was seen only a few times. The chain is built from TRBV27 and TRBJ2-7, with D unresolved. CDR1 and CDR2 (germline): MNHEY, SMNVEV (reference sequence). With 0 bases removed from V and 7 bases from J, the gap between germline ends came to 13 bases. The CDR3 consists of 14 residues. The CDR3 coding sequence is TGTGCCAGCAGTTTATCGATAGGCCTGGATGAGCAGTACTTC. Its translation: CASSLSIGLDEQYF.

The chain couples TRBV7-2 to TRBJ2-1, with TRBD2 identical over 8 bases. The CDR3 spans 16 residues. Germline CDR1 SGHTA, CDR2 FQGNSA. The V gene end was trimmed by 2 bases and the J gene end by 3 bases; junction bases not matched to a gene: 6. The CDR3 region has the DNA TGTGCCAGCAGCTTATGGGCGGGAGGCGACTACAATGAGCAGTTCTTC. This sequence encodes CASSLWAGGDYNEQFF.

This clonotype was seen a few times. This chain connects TRBV4-3 to TRBJ2-7; 10 bases align to TRBD2. Germline V lookup: CDR1 LGHNA, CDR2 YSLEER. J lost 0 bases, V lost 4 bases, and 3 bases had no gene match. The CDR3 consists of 15 residues. CDR3 DNA: TGCGCCAGCAGCCCTGGGACTAGCGTCTCCTACGAGCAGTACTTC. Residues: CASSPGTSVSYEQYF.

This clonotype appeared many times. The rearrangement joins TRBV29-1 to TRBJ2-7; 8 bases are shared with TRBD2. Germline values: CDR1 SQVTM, CDR2 ANQGSEA. With 3 bases clipped from V and 2 bases from J, the junction kept 3 bases outside the gene matches. This CDR3 region has 13 residues. CDR3: CSVETSDAYEQYF. CDR3 nucleotide sequence: TGCAGCGTTGAGACTAGCGACGCCTACGAGCAGTACTTC.

Ten or more counts support this clonotype. The gene calls are TRBV7-6 and TRBJ2-2, with D possibly matching TRBD1 (6 bases). Germline V gene data show CDR1 as SGHVS and CDR2 as FNYEAQ. V lost 5 bases and J 5 bases, leaving 12 bases between the germline ends. The CDR3 has 14 amino acids. The CDR3: CASSPGTQTGELFF. The CDR3 DNA reads as TGTGCCAGCAGCCCCGGGACACAGACCGGGGAGCTGTTTTTT.

V usage is TRBV14 and J usage is TRBJ1-1, with TRBD1 as a possible D gene (6 bases). Germline V gene sequence: CDR1 SGHDN, CDR2 FVKESK. The V and J ends lost 1 base and 5 bases respectively, with 14 bases between them. The CDR3 loop spans 15 amino acids. The CDR3 nucleotides are TGTGCCAGCAGCCAAGGGGACACATTGTGGACTGAAGCTTTCTTT. It encodes CASSQGDTLWTEAFF.

A few counts support this clonotype. The genes are TRBV28 and TRBJ2-3; 13 nucleotides agree with TRBD2. The V segment lost 5 bases and the J segment 4 bases; nucleotides outside the gene matches: 12. There are 18 residues in the CDR3. Per the germline V gene, CDR1 is MDHEN and CDR2 is SYDVKM. The DNA of the CDR3 is TGTGCCAGCAGTCCGGGCCTCGGGACTAGCGGGACGTCAGATACGCAGTATTTT. Translating it yields CASSPGLGTSGTSDTQYF.

This chain joins TRBV15 and TRBJ1-1; weak D call: TRBD1 (5 bases). Germline V gives CDR1 LNHNV, CDR2 YYDKDF (reference sequence). V lost 6 bases and J lost 4, with 15 bases in between. This CDR3 region has 14 residues. As DNA, the CDR3 is TGTGCCACCAGGGGGGTGGGCGCTCGCACTGAAGCTTTCTTT. Residues: CATRGVGARTEAFF.

Ten or more counts support this clonotype. The chain couples TRBV7-8 to TRBJ1-5; D call uncertain. CDR3 length equals 14 residues. V shed 5 bases and J shed 9 bases, with 17 bases lying between them. Looked up from germline, CDR1 is SGHVS and CDR2 is FQNEAQ. The DNA of the CDR3 is TGTGCCAGCAGCGCGGACGGGTTCTACTGGCCCCAGCATTTT. This encodes CASSADGFYWPQHF. Full variable domain (outside the CDR3, taken from reference TRBV7-8 and TRBJ1-5): GAGVSQSPRYKVAKRGQDVALRCDPISGHVSLFWYQQALGQGPEFLTYFQNEAQLDKSGLPSDRFFAERPEGSVSTLKIQRTQQEDSAVYLCASSADGFYWPQHFGDGTRLSIL.

V is TRBV7-9 and J is TRBJ2-5; no reliable D call. The CDR3 is made up of 12 amino acids. V was clipped by 5 bases and J by 5 bases, with 9 bases between them. Germline loops: CDR1 SEHNR, CDR2 FQNEAQ (reference sequence). The CDR3 nucleotides read TGTGCCAGCAGCCGAACACTGGAGACCCAGTACTTC. Its protein is CASSRTLETQYF.

In its sample, this clonotype was seen a few times. This chain joins TRBV4-2 and TRBJ1-4; TRBD1 matches 7 bases. The germline V gene has CDR1 LGHNA and CDR2 YNFKEQ. The CDR3 totals 15 residues. Trimming at V came to 3 bases and at J to 3 bases, leaving 4 bases not matched to a gene. This CDR3 is CASSQGGQPNEKLFF. The CDR3 bases are TGTGCCAGCAGCCAGGGGGGACAGCCTAATGAAAAACTGTTTTTT.

There are a few counts of this clonotype. J is TRBJ2-1 and V is TRBV4-3; the match to TRBD2 covers 7 bases. Germline CDR1 is LGHNA and CDR2 is YSLEER. Trimming took 4 bases from V and 5 from J; bases not matched to a gene: 5. This CDR3 comprises 14 residues. The CDR3 bases are TGCGCCAGCAGCCGGGACTACCCCGACAATGAGCAGTTCTTC. Protein product: CASSRDYPDNEQFF.

The chain has TRBV7-9 and TRBJ2-3; perhaps TRBD2 as D (5 bases). The V end was cut by 2 bases, the J end by 0 bases, with 12 bases between. CDR1 and CDR2 (germline): SEHNR, FQNEAQ (reference sequence). The CDR3 is made up of 16 amino acids. For the CDR3, the DNA is TGTGCCAGCAGCTTATGGCTAGCTAGTAGCACAGATACGCAGTATTTT. Encoded protein: CASSLWLASSTDTQYF.

The chain employs TRBV27 and TRBJ1-4, with 7 bases lining up with TRBD1. V lost 2 bases to trimming and J lost 8 bases; unmatched junction nucleotides: 8. The CDR3 runs 15 residues. CDR1 is MNHEY and CDR2 is SMNVEV in the germline V gene (reference sequence). In nucleotides, the CDR3 is TGTGCCAGCAGTTTAAAACAGGGGTGGGAAGAAAAACTGTTTTTT. The encoded protein is CASSLKQGWEEKLFF.

This clonotype is medium-sized. V usage is TRBV6-2 or TRBV6-3 and J usage is TRBJ2-1; TRBD2 is a possible D gene (5 bases). The germline V and J ends were trimmed by 1 base and 7 bases, with 8 bases remaining between them. This CDR3 region has 13 residues. From germline, CDR1 is MNHEY and CDR2 SVGEGT. The CDR3 nucleotides are TGTGCCAGCAGTTACTACCCGGGGAATGAGCAGTTCTTC. This gives the protein CASSYYPGNEQFF.

V is TRBV11-2 and J is TRBJ2-1; the D gene is possibly TRBD2 (6 bases). Trimming removed 6 bases from V and 5 bases from J, with 14 bases in between. Germline CDR1 is SGHAT and CDR2 is FQNNGV. CDR3 length equals 14 residues. CDR3: CASRPGTGNNEQFF. For the CDR3, the DNA is TGTGCCAGCAGGCCTGGGACTGGAAACAATGAGCAGTTCTTC.